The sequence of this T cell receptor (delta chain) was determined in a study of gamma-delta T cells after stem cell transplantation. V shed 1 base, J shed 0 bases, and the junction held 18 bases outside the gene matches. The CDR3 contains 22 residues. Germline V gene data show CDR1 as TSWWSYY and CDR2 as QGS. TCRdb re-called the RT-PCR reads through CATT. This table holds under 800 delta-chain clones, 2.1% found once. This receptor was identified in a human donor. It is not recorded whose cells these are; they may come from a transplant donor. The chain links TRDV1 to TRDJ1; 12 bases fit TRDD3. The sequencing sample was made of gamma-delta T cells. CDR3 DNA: TGTGCTCTTGGGGAACCAAGGGAACCTCTCACTGGGGGATACCCTAACACCGATAAACTCATCTTT. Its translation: CALGEPREPLTGGYPNTDKLIF.